Following are 4 T cell receptor beta chains from one sample sequenced in a study of HIV-infected patients and healthy controls. TCRdb used MiXCR to reprocess the 5' RACE reads, holding one entry per CDR3 protein. This table has about 64,000 distinct CDR3 sequences, roughly a fifth appearing once. The sequencing input was CD4+ T cells from blood. The receptor source for this set is a human donor in good health.

Many counts were recorded for this clonotype. V gene TRBV21-1 combines with J gene TRBJ1-1; the table's D call, TRBD1, was not checked against the DNA. TRBV21-1 is listed as a pseudogene. The CDR3 extends over 15 amino acids. The DNA for the CDR3 is TGTGCCAGCAGCATACCACAGGGGGCGCCCACTGAAGCTTTCTTT. Translated: CASSIPQGAPTEAFF.

The table lists this clonotype with a few counts. The chain couples TRBV2 to TRBJ2-1, with D uncertain. V was trimmed by 8 bases and J by 1 base, leaving 9 bases between them. The CDR3 is 13 residues long. Looked up from germline, CDR1 is SNHLY and CDR2 is FYNNEI. CDR3 in DNA: TGTGCCAGCGAGCCGGATTCCTACAATGAGCAGTTCTTC. The encoded protein is CASEPDSYNEQFF. Full variable domain (outside the CDR3, taken from reference TRBV2 and TRBJ2-1): EPEVTQTPSHQVTQMGQEVILRCVPISNHLYFYWYRQILGQKVEFLVSFYNNEISEKSEIFDDQFSVERPDGSNFTLKIRSTKLEDSAMYFCASEPDSYNEQFFGPGTRLTVL.

The chain recombines TRBV5-8 with TRBJ2-2, with D possibly TRBD1 on 5 matching bases. Trimming took off 3 bases at V and 2 bases at J, with 11 bases between the two ends. CDR1 SGHTS and CDR2 YDEGEE come from the germline V gene. The CDR3 runs to 15 residues. The CDR3 spells CASSYADRNTGELFF. Written as DNA, the CDR3 is TGTGCCAGCAGCTACGCAGACAGAAACACCGGGGAGCTGTTTTTT.

V and J are TRBV9 and TRBJ1-5; D is possibly TRBD1 (5 bases). The CDR3 runs 15 residues. CDR1 is SGDLS and CDR2 is YYNGEE in the germline V gene. Deletions cut 3 bases from V and 3 bases from J, with 13 bases between. The chain's CDR3 is CASSASGANNQPQHF. CDR3 nucleotides: TGTGCCAGCAGCGCAAGTGGGGCCAACAATCAGCCCCAGCATTTT.